A selection of T cell receptor beta chains follows, all from one sample in a study of blood T cell repertoires in COVID-19. The assay was immunoSEQ multiplex PCR, and TCRdb's table has in-frame clones only and misses some. The sample has 180,000 or so clones; 80% to 90% are singletons. Specimen: peripheral blood. The receptor set was obtained from a man younger than 35 with active or convalescent COVID-19. Each CDR3 is given with its conserved first and last residue. The D gene is left open where the match is weak. Clone size is not always given. Where it is, it says once, few, many or a class for expanded clones.

j_call: TRBJ2-1; d_call: TRBD2; v_call: TRBV27; clone_size: -; cdr3_nt: TGTGCCAGCAGTTTATTCAGCGGGAGAGGGGTCAATGAGCAGTTCTTC; cdr3_aa: CASSLFSGRGVNEQFF
j_call: TRBJ2-2; d_call: TRBD2; v_call: TRBV19; clone_size: -; cdr3_nt: TGTGCCAGTACCATTTGGGAGGGGCTTGCCGGGGAGCTGTTTTTT; cdr3_aa: CASTIWEGLAGELFF
j_call: TRBJ2-7; d_call: TRBD2; v_call: TRBV7-6; clone_size: -; cdr3_nt: TGTGCCAGCAGCTTAAGTAGCGGGAGTTCCTACGAGCAGTACTTC; cdr3_aa: CASSLSSGSSYEQYF
j_call: TRBJ2-1; d_call: -; v_call: TRBV13; clone_size: -; cdr3_nt: TGTGCCAGCAGCTTAGTCCCCCTCTACAATGAGCAGTTCTTC; cdr3_aa: CASSLVPLYNEQFF
j_call: TRBJ2-2; d_call: -; v_call: TRBV18; clone_size: -; cdr3_nt: TGTGCCAGCTCACCCCGTGTGACAGGCCCCACCGGGGAGCTGTTTTTT; cdr3_aa: CASSPRVTGPTGELFF
j_call: TRBJ1-3; d_call: -; v_call: TRBV3-1/TRBV3-2; clone_size: -; cdr3_nt: TGTGCCAGCAGCCAATCGCGGGGGGCTGGAAACACCATATATTTT; cdr3_aa: CASSQSRGAGNTIYF
j_call: TRBJ1-2; d_call: -; v_call: TRBV3-1/TRBV3-2; clone_size: -; cdr3_nt: TGTGCCAGCTCCGGGAGTATTTACTATGGCTACACCTTC; cdr3_aa: CASSGSIYYGYTF
j_call: TRBJ1-1; d_call: -; v_call: TRBV7-6; clone_size: -; cdr3_nt: TGTGCCAGCAGCCTACAGGGACCGCCTAACACTGAAGCTTTCTTT; cdr3_aa: CASSLQGPPNTEAFF
j_call: TRBJ1-1; d_call: TRBD1; v_call: TRBV6-6; clone_size: -; cdr3_nt: TGTGCCAGCGGGACAGGTTTGAACACTGAAGCTTTCTTT; cdr3_aa: CASGTGLNTEAFF
j_call: TRBJ1-2; d_call: -; v_call: TRBV27; clone_size: -; cdr3_nt: TGTGCCAGCAGTTTAATGCCGGGTAACTATGGCTACACCTTC; cdr3_aa: CASSLMPGNYGYTF
j_call: TRBJ2-2; d_call: -; v_call: TRBV11-3; clone_size: -; cdr3_nt: TGTGCCAGCAGCGCGGACATCGTGGGGGAGCTGTTTTTT; cdr3_aa: CASSADIVGELFF
j_call: TRBJ2-2; d_call: -; v_call: TRBV29-1; clone_size: once; cdr3_nt: TGCAGCATTACCCTAGGACGGACTCGAACCGGGGAGCTGTTTTTT; cdr3_aa: CSITLGRTRTGELFF
j_call: TRBJ2-4; d_call: TRBD2; v_call: TRBV18; clone_size: -; cdr3_nt: TGTGCCAGCACAGTTATAGCGGGAAGGGAAAACATTCAGTACTTC; cdr3_aa: CASTVIAGRENIQYF
j_call: TRBJ2-1; d_call: -; v_call: TRBV6-5; clone_size: once; cdr3_nt: TGTGCCAGCAGTTTGGCAGGGGTCGCCTACAATGAGCAGTTCTTC; cdr3_aa: CASSLAGVAYNEQFF
j_call: TRBJ2-7; d_call: -; v_call: TRBV4-3; clone_size: -; cdr3_nt: TGCGCCAGCAGCCAAGAGGGCGGGCGACTCTCCTACGAGCAGTACTTC; cdr3_aa: CASSQEGGRLSYEQYF
j_call: TRBJ2-2; d_call: TRBD1; v_call: TRBV4-2; clone_size: -; cdr3_nt: TGTGCCACTTTCGTGGGACAGGGGGCGCGAGCCGGGGAGCTGTTTTTT; cdr3_aa: CATFVGQGARAGELFF